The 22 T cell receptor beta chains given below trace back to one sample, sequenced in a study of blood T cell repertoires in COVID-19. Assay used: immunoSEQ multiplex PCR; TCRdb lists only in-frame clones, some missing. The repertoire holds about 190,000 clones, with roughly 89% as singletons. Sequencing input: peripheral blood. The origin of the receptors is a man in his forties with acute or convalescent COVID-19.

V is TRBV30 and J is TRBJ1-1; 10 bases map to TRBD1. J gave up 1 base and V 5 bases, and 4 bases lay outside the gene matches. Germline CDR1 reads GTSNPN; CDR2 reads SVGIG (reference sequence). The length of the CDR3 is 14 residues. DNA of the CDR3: TGTGCCTGGGCCGGGACAGGGGCGAACACTGAAGCTTTCTTT. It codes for CAWAGTGANTEAFF.

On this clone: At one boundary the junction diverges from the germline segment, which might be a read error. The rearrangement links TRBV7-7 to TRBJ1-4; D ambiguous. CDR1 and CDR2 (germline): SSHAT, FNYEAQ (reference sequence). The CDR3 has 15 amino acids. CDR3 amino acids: CASSLAGGSNEKLFF. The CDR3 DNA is TGTGCTAGCAGCTTAGCGGGCGGGTCTAATGAAAAACTGTTTTTT. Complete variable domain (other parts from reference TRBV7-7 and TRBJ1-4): GAGVSQSPRYKVTKRGQDVTLRCDPISSHATLYWYQQALGQGPEFLTYFNYEAQPDKSGLPSDRFSAERPEGSISTLTIQRTEQRDSAMYRCASSLAGGSNEKLFFGSGTQLSVL.

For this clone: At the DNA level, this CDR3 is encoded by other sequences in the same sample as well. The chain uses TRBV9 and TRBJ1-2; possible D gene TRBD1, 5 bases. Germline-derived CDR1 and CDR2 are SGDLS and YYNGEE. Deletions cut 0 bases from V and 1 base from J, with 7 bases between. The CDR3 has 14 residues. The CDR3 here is CASSVADSNYGYTF. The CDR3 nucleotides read TGTGCCAGCAGCGTAGCTGACAGTAACTATGGCTACACCTTC.

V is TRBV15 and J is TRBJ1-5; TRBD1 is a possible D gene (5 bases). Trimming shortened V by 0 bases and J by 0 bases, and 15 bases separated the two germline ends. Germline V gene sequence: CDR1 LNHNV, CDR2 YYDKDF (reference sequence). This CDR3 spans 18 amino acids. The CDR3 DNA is TGTGCCACCAGCAGAGATCAGGACAAGAGATATAGCAATCAGCCCCAGCATTTT. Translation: CATSRDQDKRYSNQPQHF.

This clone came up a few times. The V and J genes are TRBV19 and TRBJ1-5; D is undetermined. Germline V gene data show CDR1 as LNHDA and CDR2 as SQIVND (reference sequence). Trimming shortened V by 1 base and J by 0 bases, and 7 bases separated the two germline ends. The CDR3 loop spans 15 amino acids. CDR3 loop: CASSIGDFSNQPQHF. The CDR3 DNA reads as TGTGCCAGTAGTATAGGAGATTTTAGCAATCAGCCCCAGCATTTT.

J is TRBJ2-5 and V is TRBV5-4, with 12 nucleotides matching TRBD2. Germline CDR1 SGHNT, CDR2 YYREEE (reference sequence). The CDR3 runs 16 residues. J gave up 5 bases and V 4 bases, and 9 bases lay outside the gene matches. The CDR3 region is CASSPPSGGARETQYF. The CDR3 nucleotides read TGTGCCAGCAGCCCCCCTAGCGGGGGGGCCCGGGAGACCCAGTACTTC.

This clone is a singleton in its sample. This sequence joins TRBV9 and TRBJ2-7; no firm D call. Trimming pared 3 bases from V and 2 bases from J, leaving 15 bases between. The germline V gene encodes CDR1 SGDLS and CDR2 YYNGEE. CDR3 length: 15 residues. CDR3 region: CASSADLTTAYEQYF. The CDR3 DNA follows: TGTGCCAGCAGCGCAGACCTTACAACAGCCTACGAGCAGTACTTC.

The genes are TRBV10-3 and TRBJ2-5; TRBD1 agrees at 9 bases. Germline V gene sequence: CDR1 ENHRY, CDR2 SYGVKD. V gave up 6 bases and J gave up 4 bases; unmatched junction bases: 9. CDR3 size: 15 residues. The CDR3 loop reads CAISAGTGWGETQYF. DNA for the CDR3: TGTGCCATCAGCGCCGGGACAGGGTGGGGAGAGACCCAGTACTTC.

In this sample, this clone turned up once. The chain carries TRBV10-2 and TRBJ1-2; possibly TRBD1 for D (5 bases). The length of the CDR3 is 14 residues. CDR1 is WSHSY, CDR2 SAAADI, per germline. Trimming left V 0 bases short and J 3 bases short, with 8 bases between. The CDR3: CASSESGRDYGYTF. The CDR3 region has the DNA TGCGCCAGCAGTGAGTCAGGCAGGGACTATGGCTACACCTTC.

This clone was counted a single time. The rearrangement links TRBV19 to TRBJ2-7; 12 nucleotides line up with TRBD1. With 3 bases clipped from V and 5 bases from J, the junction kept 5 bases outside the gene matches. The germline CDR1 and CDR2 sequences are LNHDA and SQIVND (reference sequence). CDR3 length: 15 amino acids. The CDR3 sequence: CASSMGDRGLDEQYF. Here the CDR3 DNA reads TGTGCCAGTAGTATGGGGGACAGGGGGCTGGACGAGCAGTACTTC. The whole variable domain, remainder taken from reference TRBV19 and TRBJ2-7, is DGGITQSPKYLFRKEGQNVTLSCEQNLNHDAMYWYRQDPGQGLRLIYYSQIVNDFQKGDIAEGYSVSREKKESFPLTVTSAQKNPTAFYLCASSMGDRGLDEQYFGPGTRLTVT.

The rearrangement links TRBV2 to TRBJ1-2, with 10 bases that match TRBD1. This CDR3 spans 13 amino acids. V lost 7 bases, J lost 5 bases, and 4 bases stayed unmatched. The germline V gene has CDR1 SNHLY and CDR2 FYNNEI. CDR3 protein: CASTLDRGYGYTF. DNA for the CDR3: TGTGCCAGCACCCTGGACAGGGGGTATGGCTACACCTTC.

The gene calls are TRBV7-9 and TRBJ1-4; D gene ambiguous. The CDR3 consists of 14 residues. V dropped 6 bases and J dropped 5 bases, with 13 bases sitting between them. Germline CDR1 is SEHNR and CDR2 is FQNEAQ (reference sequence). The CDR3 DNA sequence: TGTGCCAGCAGTCGCGGGAGAACCAATGAAAAACTGTTTTTT. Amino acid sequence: CASSRGRTNEKLFF.

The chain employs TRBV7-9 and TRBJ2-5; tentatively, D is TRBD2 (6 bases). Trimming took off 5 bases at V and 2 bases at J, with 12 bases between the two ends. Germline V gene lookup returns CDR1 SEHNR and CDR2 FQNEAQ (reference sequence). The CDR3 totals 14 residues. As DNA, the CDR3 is TGTGCCAGCAGCATCGGAGGGGAACAAGAGACCCAGTACTTC. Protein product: CASSIGGEQETQYF. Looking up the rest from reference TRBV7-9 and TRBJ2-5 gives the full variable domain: DTGVSQNPRHKITKRGQNVTFRCDPISEHNRLYWYRQTLGQGPEFLTYFQNEAQLEKSRLLSDRFSAERPKGSFSTLEIQRTEQGDSAMYLCASSIGGEQETQYFGPGTRLLVL.

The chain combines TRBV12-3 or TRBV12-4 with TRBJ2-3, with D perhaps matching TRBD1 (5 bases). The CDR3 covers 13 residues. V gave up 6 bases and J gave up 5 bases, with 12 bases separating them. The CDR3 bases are TGTGCCAGCAGGGACACTACCCTAGATACGCAGTATTTT. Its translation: CASRDTTLDTQYF.

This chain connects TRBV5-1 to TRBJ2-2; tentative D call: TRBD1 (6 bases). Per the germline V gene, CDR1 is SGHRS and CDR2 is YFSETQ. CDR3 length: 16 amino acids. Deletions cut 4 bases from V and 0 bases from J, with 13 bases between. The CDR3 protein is CASSTSTGPNTGELFF. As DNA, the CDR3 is TGCGCCAGCAGCACCTCGACAGGACCGAACACCGGGGAGCTGTTTTTT.

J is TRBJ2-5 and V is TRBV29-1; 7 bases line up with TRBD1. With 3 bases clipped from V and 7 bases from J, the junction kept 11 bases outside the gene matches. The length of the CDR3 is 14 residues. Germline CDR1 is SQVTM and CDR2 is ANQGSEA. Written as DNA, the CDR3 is TGCAGCGTTGATACCGGGACGGCAGGGGGGACCCAGTACTTC. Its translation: CSVDTGTAGGTQYF.

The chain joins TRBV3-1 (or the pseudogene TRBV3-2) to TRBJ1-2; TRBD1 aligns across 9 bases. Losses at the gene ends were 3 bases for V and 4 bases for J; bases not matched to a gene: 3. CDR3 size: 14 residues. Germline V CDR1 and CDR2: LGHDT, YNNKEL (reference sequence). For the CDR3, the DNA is TGTGCCAGCAGCCAGACGGACAGGGGCTATGGCTACACCTTC. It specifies CASSQTDRGYGYTF.

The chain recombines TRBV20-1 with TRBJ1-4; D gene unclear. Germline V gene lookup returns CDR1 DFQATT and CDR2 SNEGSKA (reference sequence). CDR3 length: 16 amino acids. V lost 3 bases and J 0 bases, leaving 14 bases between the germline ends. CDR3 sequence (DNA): TGCAGTGCTAGTTCGCAGAACCTTGCAACTAATGAAAAACTGTTTTTT. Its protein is CSASSQNLATNEKLFF.

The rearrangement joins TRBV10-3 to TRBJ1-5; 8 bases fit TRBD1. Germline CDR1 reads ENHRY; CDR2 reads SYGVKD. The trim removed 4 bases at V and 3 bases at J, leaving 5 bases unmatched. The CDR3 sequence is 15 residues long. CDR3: CAISASGGNNQPQHF. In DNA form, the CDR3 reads TGTGCCATCAGTGCGTCAGGGGGCAACAATCAGCCCCAGCATTTT.

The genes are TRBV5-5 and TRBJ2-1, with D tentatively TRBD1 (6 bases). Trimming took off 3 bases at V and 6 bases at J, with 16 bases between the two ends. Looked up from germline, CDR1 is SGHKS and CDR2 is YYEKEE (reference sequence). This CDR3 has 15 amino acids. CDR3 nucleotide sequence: TGTGCCAGCAGCTCCGGTGGGGGCGCCGGCAATGAGCAGTTCTTC. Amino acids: CASSSGGGAGNEQFF. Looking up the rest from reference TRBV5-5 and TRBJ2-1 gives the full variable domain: DAGVTQSPTHLIKTRGQQVTLRCSPISGHKSVSWYQQVLGQGPQFIFQYYEKEERGRGNFPDRFSARQFPNYSSELNVNALLLGDSALYLCASSSGGGAGNEQFFGPGTRLTVL.

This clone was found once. CDR3 nucleotides: TGCGCCAGCAGCTCCGAAACACTCGCGTTCGACAGGGCTTCTATCGATGAGCAGTTCTTC. This encodes CASSSETLAFDRASIDEQFF. This chain joins TRBV5-1 and TRBJ2-1; 7 nucleotides match TRBD1. Germline V gene lookup returns CDR1 SGHRS and CDR2 YFSETQ. V gave up 3 bases and J gave up 8 bases; unmatched junction bases: 26. This CDR3 region has 20 residues.

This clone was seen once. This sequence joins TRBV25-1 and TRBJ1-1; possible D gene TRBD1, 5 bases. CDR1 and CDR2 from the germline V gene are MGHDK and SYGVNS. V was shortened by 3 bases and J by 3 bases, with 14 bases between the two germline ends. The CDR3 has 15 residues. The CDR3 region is CASSDLITGDTEAFF. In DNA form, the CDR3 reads TGTGCCAGCAGTGACCTAATTACAGGAGACACTGAAGCTTTCTTT.